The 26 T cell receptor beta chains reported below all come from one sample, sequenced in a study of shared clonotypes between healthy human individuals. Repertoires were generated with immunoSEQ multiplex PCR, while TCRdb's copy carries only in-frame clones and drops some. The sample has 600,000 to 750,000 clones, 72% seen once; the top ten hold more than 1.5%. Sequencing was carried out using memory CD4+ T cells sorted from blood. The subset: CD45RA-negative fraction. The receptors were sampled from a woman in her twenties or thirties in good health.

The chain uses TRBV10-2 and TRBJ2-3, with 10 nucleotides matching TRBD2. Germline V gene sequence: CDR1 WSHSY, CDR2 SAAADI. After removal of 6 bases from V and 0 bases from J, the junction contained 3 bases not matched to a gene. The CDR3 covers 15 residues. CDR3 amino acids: CASRETSGSTDTQYF. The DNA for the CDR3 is TGCGCCAGCAGGGAGACTAGCGGGAGCACAGATACGCAGTATTTT.

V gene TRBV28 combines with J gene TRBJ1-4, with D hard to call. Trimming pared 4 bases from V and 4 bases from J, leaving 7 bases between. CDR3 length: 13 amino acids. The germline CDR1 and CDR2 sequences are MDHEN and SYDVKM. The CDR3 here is CASSYAINEKLFF. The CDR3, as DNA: TGTGCCAGCAGTTACGCCATTAATGAAAAACTGTTTTTT.

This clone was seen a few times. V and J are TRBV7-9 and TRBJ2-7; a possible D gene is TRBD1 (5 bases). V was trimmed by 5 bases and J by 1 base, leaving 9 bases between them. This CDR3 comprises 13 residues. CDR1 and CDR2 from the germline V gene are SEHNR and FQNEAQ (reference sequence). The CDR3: CASSHRTSYEQYF. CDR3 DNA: TGTGCCAGCAGCCACCGGACATCCTACGAGCAGTACTTC.

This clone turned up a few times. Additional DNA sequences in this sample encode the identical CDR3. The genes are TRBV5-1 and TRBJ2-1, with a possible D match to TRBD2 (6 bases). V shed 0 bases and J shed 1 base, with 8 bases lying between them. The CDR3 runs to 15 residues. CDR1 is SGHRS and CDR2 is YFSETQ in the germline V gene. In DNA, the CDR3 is TGCGCCAGCAGCTTGGATAGCGGATCCTACAATGAGCAGTTCTTC. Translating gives CASSLDSGSYNEQFF.

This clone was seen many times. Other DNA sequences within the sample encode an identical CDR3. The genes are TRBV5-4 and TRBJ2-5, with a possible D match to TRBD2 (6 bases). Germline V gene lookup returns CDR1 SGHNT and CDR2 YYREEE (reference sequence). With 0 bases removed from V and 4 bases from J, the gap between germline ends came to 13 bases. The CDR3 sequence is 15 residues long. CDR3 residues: CASSLGAGTGETQYF. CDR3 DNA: TGTGCCAGCAGCTTGGGTGCAGGGACTGGAGAGACCCAGTACTTC.

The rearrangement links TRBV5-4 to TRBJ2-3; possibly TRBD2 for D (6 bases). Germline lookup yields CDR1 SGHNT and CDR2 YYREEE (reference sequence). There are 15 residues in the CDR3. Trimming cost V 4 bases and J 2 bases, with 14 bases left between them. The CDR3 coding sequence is TGTGCCAGCAGCCAAGGACTAATTATCACAGATACGCAGTATTTT. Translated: CASSQGLIITDTQYF.

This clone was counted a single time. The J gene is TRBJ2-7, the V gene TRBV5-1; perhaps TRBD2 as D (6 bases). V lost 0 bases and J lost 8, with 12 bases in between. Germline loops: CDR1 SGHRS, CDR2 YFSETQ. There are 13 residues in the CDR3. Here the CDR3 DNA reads TGCGCCAGCAGCTTGGGTTCGGGGGATCAGCAGTACTTC. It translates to CASSLGSGDQQYF.

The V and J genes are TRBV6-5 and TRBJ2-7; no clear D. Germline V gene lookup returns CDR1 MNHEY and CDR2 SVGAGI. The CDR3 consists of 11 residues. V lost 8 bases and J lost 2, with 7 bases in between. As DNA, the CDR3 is TGTGCCAGCCTTAAGACCTACGAGCAGTACTTC. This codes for CASLKTYEQYF.

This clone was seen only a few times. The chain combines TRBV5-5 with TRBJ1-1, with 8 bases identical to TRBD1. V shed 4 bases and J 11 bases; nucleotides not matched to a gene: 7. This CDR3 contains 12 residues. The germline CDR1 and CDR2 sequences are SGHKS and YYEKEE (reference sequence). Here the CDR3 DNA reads TGTGCCAGCAGCCCAGGGGGCGGGGATGCTTTCTTT. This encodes CASSPGGGDAFF.

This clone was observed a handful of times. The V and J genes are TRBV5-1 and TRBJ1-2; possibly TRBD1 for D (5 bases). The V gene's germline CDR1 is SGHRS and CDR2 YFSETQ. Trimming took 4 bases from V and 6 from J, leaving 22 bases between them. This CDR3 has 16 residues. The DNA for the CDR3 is TGCGCCAGCAGCCCGGGACCGCAGTGGGAGAGGCATGGCTACACCTTC. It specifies CASSPGPQWERHGYTF.

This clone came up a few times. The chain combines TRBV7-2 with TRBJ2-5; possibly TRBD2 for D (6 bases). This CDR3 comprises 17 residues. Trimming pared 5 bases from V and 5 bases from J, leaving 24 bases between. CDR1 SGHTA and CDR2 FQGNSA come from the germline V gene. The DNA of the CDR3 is TGTGCCAGCAGCGTAGGGTCGGTAGCGGACGGGTCGGAGACCCAGTACTTC. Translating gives CASSVGSVADGSETQYF.

In DNA, the CDR3 is TGTGCCAGCAGCCAACAGGGGTACCAGCCCCAGCATTTT. This gives the protein CASSQQGYQPQHF. This chain uses TRBV2 with TRBJ1-5, with TRBD1 matching over 7 bases. V was clipped by 6 bases and J by 7 bases; unmatched bases: 6. The V gene's germline CDR1 is SNHLY and CDR2 FYNNEI. This CDR3 is 13 amino acids long.

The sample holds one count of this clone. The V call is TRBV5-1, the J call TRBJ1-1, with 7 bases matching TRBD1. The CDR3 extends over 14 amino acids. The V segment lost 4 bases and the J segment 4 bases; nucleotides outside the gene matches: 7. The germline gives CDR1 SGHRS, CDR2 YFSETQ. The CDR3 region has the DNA TGCGCCAGCAGCCGCGGGCAGGGGGTCACTGAAGCTTTCTTT. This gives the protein CASSRGQGVTEAFF.

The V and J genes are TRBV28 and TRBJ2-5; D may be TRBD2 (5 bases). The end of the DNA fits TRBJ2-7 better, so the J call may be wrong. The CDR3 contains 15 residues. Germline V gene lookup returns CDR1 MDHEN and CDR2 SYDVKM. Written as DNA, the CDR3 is TGTGCCAGCAGTTACTCGAACCAGTTCGGGGACGAGCAGTACTTC. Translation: CASSYSNQFGDEQYF.

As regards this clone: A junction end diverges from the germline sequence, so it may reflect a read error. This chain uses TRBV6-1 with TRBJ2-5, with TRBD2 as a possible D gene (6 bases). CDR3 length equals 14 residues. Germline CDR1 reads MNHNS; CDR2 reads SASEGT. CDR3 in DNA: TGTGTCAGCACGGAGGGCCAGGGTGATGAGACCCAGTACTTC. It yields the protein CVSTEGQGDETQYF.

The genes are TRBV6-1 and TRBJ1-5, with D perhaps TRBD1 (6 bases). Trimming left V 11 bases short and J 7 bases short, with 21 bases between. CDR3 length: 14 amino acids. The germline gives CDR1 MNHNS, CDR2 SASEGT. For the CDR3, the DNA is TGTGCCGCCACCGGGGGGGGCCTCAACCAGCCCCAGCATTTT. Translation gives CAATGGGLNQPQHF.

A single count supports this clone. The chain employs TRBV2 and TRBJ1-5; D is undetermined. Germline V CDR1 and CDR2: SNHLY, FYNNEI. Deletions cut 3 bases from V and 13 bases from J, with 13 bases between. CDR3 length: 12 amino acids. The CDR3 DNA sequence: TGTGCCAGCAGTGAGGATTCGGTGGCTCAGCATTTT. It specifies CASSEDSVAQHF.

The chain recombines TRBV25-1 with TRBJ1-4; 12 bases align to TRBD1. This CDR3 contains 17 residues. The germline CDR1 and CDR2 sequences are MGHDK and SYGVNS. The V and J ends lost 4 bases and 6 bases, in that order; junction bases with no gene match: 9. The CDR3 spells CASSATGGQGAYEKLFF. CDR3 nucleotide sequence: TGTGCCAGCAGTGCGACTGGGGGACAGGGGGCTTATGAAAAACTGTTTTTT. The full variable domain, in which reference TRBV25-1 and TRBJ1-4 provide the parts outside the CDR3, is EADIYQTPRYLVIGTGKKITLECSQTMGHDKMYWYQQDPGMELHLIHYSYGVNSTEKGDLSSESTVSRIRTEHFPLTLESARPSHTSQYLCASSATGGQGAYEKLFFGSGTQLSVL.

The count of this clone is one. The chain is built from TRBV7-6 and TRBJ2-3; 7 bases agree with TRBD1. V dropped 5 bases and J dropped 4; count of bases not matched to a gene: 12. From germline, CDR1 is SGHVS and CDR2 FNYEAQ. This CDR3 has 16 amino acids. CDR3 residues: CASSIRQGETPDTQYF. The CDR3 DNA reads TGTGCCAGCAGCATAAGACAGGGTGAGACACCAGATACGCAGTATTTT.

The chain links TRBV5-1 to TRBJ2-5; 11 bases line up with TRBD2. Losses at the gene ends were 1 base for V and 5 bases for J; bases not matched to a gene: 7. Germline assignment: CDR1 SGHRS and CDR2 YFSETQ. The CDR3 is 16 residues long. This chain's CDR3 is CASSLPPLAGAETQYF. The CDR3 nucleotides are TGCGCCAGCAGCTTGCCCCCACTAGCGGGAGCGGAGACCCAGTACTTC.

The CDR3 nucleotides read TGTGCCAGCAGTTTAATGGGACAGGGGATTGGCTACACCTTC. Its translation: CASSLMGQGIGYTF. This chain uses TRBV28 with TRBJ1-2, with 10 bases identical to TRBD1. The CDR3 is made up of 14 amino acids. Germline trimming cut 2 bases from V and 7 bases from J; bases unmatched to any gene: 4. CDR1 and CDR2 (germline): MDHEN, SYDVKM.

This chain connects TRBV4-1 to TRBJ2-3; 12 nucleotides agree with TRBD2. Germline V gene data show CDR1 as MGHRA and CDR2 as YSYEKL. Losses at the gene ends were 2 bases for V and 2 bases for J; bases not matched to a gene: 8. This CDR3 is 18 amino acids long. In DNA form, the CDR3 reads TGCGCCAGCAGCCAATTATGGACTAGCGGGGTCACCACAGATACGCAGTATTTT. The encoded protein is CASSQLWTSGVTTDTQYF.

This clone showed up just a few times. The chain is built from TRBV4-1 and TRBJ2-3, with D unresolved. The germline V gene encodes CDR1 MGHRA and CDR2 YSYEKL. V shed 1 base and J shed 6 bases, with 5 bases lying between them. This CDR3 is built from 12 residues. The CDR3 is CASSQVVDTQYF. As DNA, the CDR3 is TGCGCCAGCAGCCAAGTTGTGGATACGCAGTATTTT.

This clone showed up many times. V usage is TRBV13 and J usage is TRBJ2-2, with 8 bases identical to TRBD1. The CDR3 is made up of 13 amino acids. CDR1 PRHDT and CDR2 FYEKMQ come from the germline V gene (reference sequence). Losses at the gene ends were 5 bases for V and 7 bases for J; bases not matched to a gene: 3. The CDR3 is CASSQGTGGELFF. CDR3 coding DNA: TGTGCCAGCAGCCAAGGGACAGGCGGGGAGCTGTTTTTT. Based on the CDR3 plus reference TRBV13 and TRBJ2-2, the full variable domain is AAGVIQSPRHLIKEKRETATLKCYPIPRHDTVYWYQQGPGQDPQFLISFYEKMQSDKGSIPDRFSAQQFSDYHSELNMSSLELGDSALYFCASSQGTGGELFFGEGSRLTVL.

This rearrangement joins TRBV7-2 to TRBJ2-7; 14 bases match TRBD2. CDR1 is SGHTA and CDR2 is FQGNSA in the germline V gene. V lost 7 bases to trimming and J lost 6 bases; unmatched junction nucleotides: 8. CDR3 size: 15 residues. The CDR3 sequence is CASNPQGLAGGEQYF. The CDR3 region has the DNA TGTGCCAGCAACCCCCAAGGACTAGCGGGAGGCGAGCAGTACTTC.

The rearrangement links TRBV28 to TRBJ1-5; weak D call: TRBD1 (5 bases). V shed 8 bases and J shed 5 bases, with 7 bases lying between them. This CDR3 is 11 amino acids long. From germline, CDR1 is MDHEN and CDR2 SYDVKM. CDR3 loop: CASGGDQPQHF. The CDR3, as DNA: TGTGCCAGCGGAGGGGATCAGCCCCAGCATTTT.